One sample yielded the 16 T cell receptor beta chains listed below, sequenced in a study of blood T cell repertoires in COVID-19. Repertoires were generated with immunoSEQ multiplex PCR, while TCRdb's copy carries only in-frame clones and drops some. The sample includes around 67,000 clones, roughly four fifths of them seen just once. The sequencing sample was made of peripheral blood. Receptors were obtained from a man between 65 and 85 years old with acute or convalescent COVID-19.

The chain is built from TRBV7-8 and TRBJ2-7; 7 bases map to TRBD1. Germline values: CDR1 SGHVS, CDR2 FQNEAQ. The junction had 7 bases not matched to a gene; V was cut back by 5 bases and J by 0 bases. This CDR3 region has 15 residues. CDR3 nucleotides: TGTGCCAGCAGCCTTGGACAGGCGAGCTCCTACGAGCAGTACTTC. Its protein is CASSLGQASSYEQYF. Looking up the rest from reference TRBV7-8 and TRBJ2-7 gives the full variable domain: GAGVSQSPRYKVAKRGQDVALRCDPISGHVSLFWYQQALGQGPEFLTYFQNEAQLDKSGLPSDRFFAERPEGSVSTLKIQRTQQEDSAVYLCASSLGQASSYEQYFGPGTRLTVT.

This clone has just a few counts. The V gene is TRBV6-5, the J gene TRBJ2-7; D gene ambiguous. V lost 3 bases to trimming and J lost 5 bases, with 14 bases between them. Germline values: CDR1 MNHEY, CDR2 SVGAGI. CDR3 length equals 14 residues. CDR3 sequence (DNA): TGTGCCAGCAGTTATACGTGGGCCTTGGACGAGCAGTACTTC. This encodes CASSYTWALDEQYF.

V usage is TRBV7-3 and J usage is TRBJ2-1; maybe TRBD2 (7 bases). Per germline, CDR1 SGHTA and CDR2 FQGTGA. Trimming took 5 bases from V and 10 from J, leaving 21 bases between them. This CDR3 contains 15 residues. The CDR3 region is CASSPEEGGPGEQFF. CDR3 nucleotide sequence: TGTGCCAGCAGCCCCGAGGAGGGGGGGCCGGGGGAGCAGTTCTTC. The full variable domain, its missing parts supplied by reference TRBV7-3 and TRBJ2-1, is GAGVSQTPSNKVTEKGKYVELRCDPISGHTALYWYRQSLGQGPEFLIYFQGTGAADDSGLPNDRFFAVRPEGSVSTLKIQRTERGDSAVYLCASSPEEGGPGEQFFGPGTRLTVL.

CDR3 coding DNA: TGTGCCAGCAGCCCCCATCTCAGGGAAAGAGCGACCCAGTACTTC. This sequence encodes CASSPHLRERATQYF. V usage is TRBV9 and J usage is TRBJ2-5; perhaps TRBD1 as D (5 bases). Germline V gene data show CDR1 as SGDLS and CDR2 as YYNGEE. The CDR3 is 15 amino acids. V dropped 4 bases and J dropped 7 bases, with 20 bases sitting between them.

This sequence joins TRBV19 and TRBJ1-5, with D uncertain. The CDR3 runs 14 residues. Germline CDR1 and CDR2: LNHDA and SQIVND (reference sequence). V was cut by 3 bases and J by 8 bases, with 14 bases left in between. The DNA for the CDR3 is TGTGCCAGTAGTATGGGAGGCAAGGGTAAGCCCCAGCATTTT. Its translation is CASSMGGKGKPQHF.

The chain recombines TRBV9 with TRBJ2-1, with 9 positions matching TRBD2. CDR1 SGDLS and CDR2 YYNGEE come from the germline V gene. Unmatched junction bases numbered 9, after V lost 0 bases and J lost 8 bases. The CDR3 spans 16 residues. CDR3 DNA: TGTGCCAGCAGCGTAGGGCGGGGGGGCTCGTTCGATGAGCAGTTCTTC. This encodes CASSVGRGGSFDEQFF.

The chain is built from TRBV18 and TRBJ2-7; the match to TRBD2 covers 14 bases. Looked up from germline, CDR1 is KGHSH and CDR2 is LQKENI. There are 15 residues in the CDR3. The ends lost 3 bases at V and 5 bases at J; junction bases unmatched: 3. CDR3 region: CASSPGLAGDHEQYF. The CDR3 DNA reads TGTGCCAGCTCACCGGGACTAGCGGGAGACCACGAGCAGTACTTC.

The chain employs TRBV19 and TRBJ2-4; 7 bases fit TRBD2. This CDR3 is 12 amino acids long. In germline, CDR1 is LNHDA, CDR2 SQIVND (reference sequence). V was pared by 8 bases and J by 9 bases, with 7 bases of the junction left unmatched. In DNA form, the CDR3 reads TGTGCCAGTGACGGGGGAGGGAGCATTCAGTACTTC. Its protein is CASDGGGSIQYF.

CDR3 bases: TGTGCCAGCAGCCGAGGCACCGGGGAGCTGTTTTTT. Its protein product is CASSRGTGELFF. V usage is TRBV28 and J usage is TRBJ2-2; D unclear. Trimming shortened V by 6 bases and J by 4 bases, and 6 bases separated the two germline ends. The CDR3 totals 12 residues. CDR1 and CDR2 (germline): MDHEN, SYDVKM.

The chain uses TRBV4-1 and TRBJ2-1; TRBD2 matches at 7 bases. V gave up 0 bases and J gave up 3 bases; unmatched junction bases: 8. Germline CDR1 reads MGHRA; CDR2 reads YSYEKL. The CDR3 sequence is 17 residues long. The CDR3 bases are TGCGCCAGCAGCCAAGATTGGCGCGGGAGACTCTACAATGAGCAGTTCTTC. This translates into CASSQDWRGRLYNEQFF.

The chain uses TRBV6-1 and TRBJ1-5; D is unclear. The germline CDR1 and CDR2 sequences are MNHNS and SASEGT. CDR3 length: 14 residues. V was cut by 2 bases and J by 4 bases, with 9 bases left in between. The CDR3 DNA reads as TGTGCCAGCAGTGAATGGAGTCCTAATCAGCCCCAGCATTTT. Its protein product is CASSEWSPNQPQHF.

The CDR3 spells CASSPKDRGVGYTF. The CDR3 DNA reads TGTGCCAGCTCACCTAAGGACAGGGGCGTCGGCTACACCTTC. This chain joins TRBV18 and TRBJ1-2; TRBD1 matches at 9 bases. CDR1 is KGHSH, CDR2 LQKENI, per germline. The CDR3 covers 14 residues. The V and J ends lost 3 bases and 8 bases, in that order; junction bases with no gene match: 7.

With regard to this clone: At one boundary the junction diverges from the germline segment, which might be a read error. V is TRBV18 and J is TRBJ2-7, with D perhaps matching TRBD1 (6 bases). The CDR3 consists of 13 residues. The germline V gene encodes CDR1 KGHSH and CDR2 LQKENI. The CDR3 loop reads CVSSPADSYEQYF. In nucleotides, the CDR3 is TGTGTCAGCTCACCCGCGGACAGCTACGAGCAGTACTTC.

V gene TRBV15 combines with J gene TRBJ2-3; D remains unclear. CDR3 length: 16 amino acids. Germline loops: CDR1 LNHNV, CDR2 YYDKDF (reference sequence). The V gene lost 3 bases and the J gene lost 6 bases, with 19 bases spanning the gap. CDR3 DNA sequence: TGTGCCACCAGCAGCGCTACCGTCGGTTTCGGGGATACGCAGTATTTT. Amino acid sequence: CATSSATVGFGDTQYF.

CDR3 nucleotide sequence: TGTGCCAGCAGCTCCGGACAGTTAGAAGAGACCCAGTACTTC. This gives the protein CASSSGQLEETQYF. The chain uses TRBV5-4 and TRBJ2-5; D possibly corresponds to TRBD1 (6 bases). Germline assignment: CDR1 SGHNT and CDR2 YYREEE (reference sequence). CDR3 length equals 14 residues. V gave up 3 bases and J gave up 3 bases, with 12 bases separating them.

This clone was recorded a few times. J is TRBJ2-2 and V is TRBV19; 8 nucleotides line up with TRBD1. With V trimmed by 4 bases and J by 0 bases, 10 bases remained unmatched. This CDR3 is 18 amino acids long. Germline V lookup: CDR1 LNHDA, CDR2 SQIVND (reference sequence). CDR3 region: CASSRGQVLEANTGELFF. Here the CDR3 DNA reads TGTGCCAGTAGTAGGGGACAGGTCCTTGAAGCGAACACCGGGGAGCTGTTTTTT.